These 18 T cell receptor beta chains were all obtained from the same sample, sequenced in a study of PD-1 blockade in classical Hodgkin lymphoma. After autologous stem cell transplantation all patients relapsed, and prior brentuximab vedotin exposure differed between cohorts. The repertoire was sequenced with immunoSEQ multiplex PCR; TCRdb's copy has only in-frame clones and lacks some. The sample comprises over 15,000 clones, 86% of which are singletons, and around 12% rests with the top ten. The starting material was peripheral blood mononuclear cells (PBMCs), obtained before the second cycle of nivolumab. All receptors derive from a human donor with classical Hodgkin lymphoma.

This clone has just one count. The V gene is TRBV7-9, the J gene TRBJ2-7, with 8 nucleotides matching TRBD1. The CDR3 extends over 14 amino acids. V dropped 3 bases and J dropped 5; count of bases not matched to a gene: 6. Germline V gene lookup returns CDR1 SEHNR and CDR2 FQNEAQ (reference sequence). The CDR3 bases are TGTGCCAGCAGCTTCGGGGACAGGTTCGACGAGCAGTACTTC. Its protein product is CASSFGDRFDEQYF.

This rearrangement joins TRBV5-1 to TRBJ2-2; D is undetermined. The germline V and J ends were trimmed by 0 bases and 5 bases, with 11 bases remaining between them. The CDR3 has 15 residues. CDR1 SGHRS and CDR2 YFSETQ come from the germline V gene. CDR3 sequence: CASSLDGDTTGELFF. The DNA for the CDR3 is TGCGCCAGCAGCTTGGACGGTGATACAACCGGGGAGCTGTTTTTT.

The gene calls are TRBV5-1 and TRBJ1-4; D ambiguous. V was pared by 4 bases and J by 8 bases, with 15 bases between. The CDR3 covers 14 residues. Germline CDR1 and CDR2: SGHRS and YFSETQ. For the CDR3, the DNA is TGCGCCAGCAGCGTGACCTCCCAAGGGGAAAAACTGTTTTTT. Amino acid sequence: CASSVTSQGEKLFF. The entire variable domain, with the rest obtained from reference TRBV5-1 and TRBJ1-4, is as follows: KAGVTQTPRYLIKTRGQQVTLSCSPISGHRSVSWYQQTPGQGLQFLFEYFSETQRNKGNFPGRFSGRQFSNSRSEMNVSTLELGDSALYLCASSVTSQGEKLFFGSGTQLSVL.

V and J are TRBV6-4 and TRBJ1-1, with TRBD1 matching 10 bases. Trimming took 6 bases from V and 5 from J; bases not matched to a gene: 18. Per germline, CDR1 MRHNA and CDR2 SNTAGT. This CDR3 is 18 amino acids long. The CDR3 sequence: CASRFLVTGGNGWTEAFF. The DNA of the CDR3 is TGTGCCAGCAGATTCCTCGTGACAGGGGGCAATGGTTGGACTGAAGCTTTCTTT.

The CDR3 sequence: CASAAGEGYEQYF. CDR3 nucleotides: TGCGCCAGCGCCGCGGGTGAAGGGTACGAGCAGTACTTC. V gene TRBV5-1 combines with J gene TRBJ2-7, with a tentative D call TRBD2 (5 bases). V lost 7 bases, J lost 4 bases, and 15 bases lay in between. Germline values: CDR1 SGHRS, CDR2 YFSETQ. The CDR3 covers 13 residues. The full variable domain, completed using reference TRBV5-1 and TRBJ2-7, is KAGVTQTPRYLIKTRGQQVTLSCSPISGHRSVSWYQQTPGQGLQFLFEYFSETQRNKGNFPGRFSGRQFSNSRSEMNVSTLELGDSALYLCASAAGEGYEQYFGPGTRLTVT.

The chain is built from TRBV7-9 and TRBJ1-3; D gene uncertain. The CDR3 is 11 residues long. The V end lost 1 base, the J end lost 8 bases, and 3 bases lay between the germline ends. Germline CDR1 is SEHNR and CDR2 is FQNEAQ (reference sequence). In DNA form, the CDR3 reads TGTGCCAGCAGCTTAGGGGACACCATATATTTT. Protein: CASSLGDTIYF.

The rearrangement uses TRBV4-1 and TRBJ2-5, with TRBD2 matching over 11 bases. This CDR3 spans 17 amino acids. Trimming cost V 1 base and J 5 bases; bases outside gene matches: 9. The germline V gene has CDR1 MGHRA and CDR2 YSYEKL. The CDR3 nucleotides read TGCGCCAGCAGCCAAGGGTTAGCGGGGGGGCCAGGGGAGACCCAGTACTTC. The encoded protein is CASSQGLAGGPGETQYF.

The chain combines TRBV6-5 with TRBJ2-3, with 8 bases lining up with TRBD2. The CDR3 covers 16 residues. Germline-derived CDR1 and CDR2 are MNHEY and SVGAGI. The trim removed 0 bases at V and 5 bases at J, leaving 7 bases unmatched. The CDR3, as DNA: TGTGCCAGCAGTTACTCCAGCGGGGGCCACCTAGATACGCAGTATTTT. Its protein is CASSYSSGGHLDTQYF.

The CDR3 region has the DNA TGTGCCAGCAGTGAATTGCTAGCGGGGGACGAGCAGTACTTC. Its translation is CASSELLAGDEQYF. This chain links TRBV25-1 with TRBJ2-7; 10 nucleotides match TRBD2. The CDR3 totals 14 residues. Germline assignment: CDR1 MGHDK and CDR2 SYGVNS. The V segment lost 1 base and the J segment 5 bases; nucleotides outside the gene matches: 2.

The chain links TRBV10-3 to TRBJ1-3, with TRBD1 as a possible D gene (5 bases). Germline V gene sequence: CDR1 ENHRY, CDR2 SYGVKD. There are 19 residues in the CDR3. Trimming pared 0 bases from V and 0 bases from J, leaving 18 bases between. CDR3 in amino acids: CAISESKGFAGSSGNTIYF. Written as DNA, the CDR3 is TGTGCCATCAGTGAGTCGAAGGGGTTCGCCGGTAGCTCTGGAAACACCATATATTTT.

The J gene is TRBJ1-1, the V gene TRBV5-1; maybe TRBD1 (6 bases). Trimming stripped 4 bases from V and 4 bases from J, with 14 bases between. Germline CDR1 SGHRS, CDR2 YFSETQ. The CDR3 runs to 14 residues. The CDR3: CASSPTGQSTEAFF. The CDR3 DNA reads TGCGCCAGCAGCCCAACCGGACAGAGCACTGAAGCTTTCTTT.

The rearrangement links TRBV7-8 to TRBJ2-7, with D uncertain. The CDR3 is made up of 13 amino acids. Trimming left V 3 bases short and J 2 bases short, with 8 bases between. Per the germline V gene, CDR1 is SGHVS and CDR2 is FQNEAQ. This CDR3 is CASSFSSPYEQYF. Here the CDR3 DNA reads TGTGCCAGCAGCTTCTCATCCCCCTACGAGCAGTACTTC.

The CDR3, as DNA: TGTGCCAGTAGTTACGGGTCCGGGTTTGATCAGCCCCAGCATTTT. It translates to CASSYGSGFDQPQHF. V usage is TRBV19 and J usage is TRBJ1-5; D is undetermined. Germline V gene data show CDR1 as LNHDA and CDR2 as SQIVND (reference sequence). Trimming took off 5 bases at V and 5 bases at J, with 16 bases between the two ends. The CDR3 extends over 15 amino acids.

This chain joins TRBV6-9 and TRBJ1-4, with D possibly TRBD1 on 5 matching bases. The germline V gene encodes CDR1 MNHGY and CDR2 SVAAGI. This CDR3 has 15 amino acids. Trimming removed 5 bases at V and 8 bases at J, with 18 bases between. As DNA, the CDR3 is TGTGCCAGCAGTCCCCGAGGGGTCGGAGGCGAAAAACTGTTTTTT. This encodes CASSPRGVGGEKLFF.

To note about this clone: Other DNA sequences from this sample encode an identical CDR3 as well. The chain employs TRBV5-1 and TRBJ2-1; tentatively, D is TRBD2 (6 bases). Germline CDR1 reads SGHRS; CDR2 reads YFSETQ. V dropped 4 bases and J dropped 7 bases, with 9 bases sitting between them. The CDR3 covers 12 residues. The CDR3 loop reads CASSGGLNEQFF. The CDR3 DNA reads as TGCGCCAGCAGCGGAGGACTAAATGAGCAGTTCTTC.

The CDR3 loop is CASSPGRVAPYNEQFF. Written as DNA, the CDR3 is TGTGCCAGCAGCCCCGGTCGGGTGGCCCCCTACAATGAGCAGTTCTTC. The chain uses TRBV5-5 and TRBJ2-1; D call uncertain. The ends were cut back, 4 bases at V and 2 bases at J, with 16 bases in the middle. The CDR3 consists of 16 residues. Germline V gene lookup returns CDR1 SGHKS and CDR2 YYEKEE (reference sequence).

This rearrangement joins TRBV11-2 to TRBJ2-7; a possible D gene is TRBD1 (5 bases). V lost 5 bases and J 0 bases, leaving 14 bases between the germline ends. CDR1 and CDR2 from the germline V gene are SGHAT and FQNNGV. CDR3 size: 15 residues. CDR3 residues: CASSPRQGDSYEQYF. The CDR3 DNA sequence: TGTGCCAGCAGCCCCCGGCAGGGCGACTCCTACGAGCAGTACTTC.

The chain has TRBV2 and TRBJ1-2; D not resolved. Germline V CDR1 and CDR2: SNHLY, FYNNEI. The CDR3 consists of 10 residues. V was cut by 4 bases and J by 6 bases, with 3 bases left in between. As DNA, the CDR3 is TGTGCCAGCAGTGTCAATGGCTACACCTTC. Translation gives CASSVNGYTF.